These T cell receptor beta chains were read from a single sample in a study of blood T cell repertoires in COVID-19. Repertoires were generated with immunoSEQ multiplex PCR, while TCRdb's copy carries only in-frame clones and drops some. Here the sample spans 90,000 to 130,000 clones, 86% being singletons. The sequenced sample was peripheral blood. These TCRs come from a man aged 35-49 years with acute or convalescent COVID-19. The CDR3 runs from the conserved cysteine through the conserved F or W. Each record gives: V gene, J gene, D gene, CDR3 DNA, CDR3 protein. A D gene is named only where the DNA matches it firmly.

V: TRBV5-1
J: TRBJ2-3
D: TRBD2
DNA: TGCGCCAGCAGCTTGACGGGAGGAGACGCAGATACGCAGTATTTT
CDR3: CASSLTGGDADTQYF

V: TRBV30
J: TRBJ1-2
D: -
DNA: TGTGCCTGGAGTGCCCTGGGGCAGGGAGGCTATGGCTACACCTTC
CDR3: CAWSALGQGGYGYTF

V: TRBV5-1
J: TRBJ2-7
D: TRBD1
DNA: TGCGCCAGCAGCTCCGTTCCGGGACAGGGGGCTTCCGAGCAGTACTTC
CDR3: CASSSVPGQGASEQYF

V: TRBV7-9
J: TRBJ2-1
D: -
DNA: TGTGCCAGCCTCAGCTCCTACAATGAGCAGTTCTTC
CDR3: CASLSSYNEQFF

V: TRBV13
J: TRBJ1-1
D: -
DNA: TGTGCCAGCAGCCGAACCGGGACACCAATGAACACTGAAGCTTTCTTT
CDR3: CASSRTGTPMNTEAFF

V: TRBV7-8
J: TRBJ1-5
D: TRBD1
DNA: TGTGCCAGCAGCTTAGTTGCAGGGGGAAACCAGCCCCAGCATTTT
CDR3: CASSLVAGGNQPQHF

V: TRBV7-4
J: TRBJ1-5
D: -
DNA: TGTGCCAGCAGCTTAGTGCCAGGGTTCAATCAGCCCCAGCATTTT
CDR3: CASSLVPGFNQPQHF

V: TRBV29-1
J: TRBJ1-2
D: TRBD1
DNA: TGCAGCGTTGGGACAGGGGGAAACTATGGCTACACCTTC
CDR3: CSVGTGGNYGYTF

V: TRBV11-2
J: TRBJ1-6
D: -
DNA: TGTGCCAGCAGCTTTTCAGGGGATAATTCACCCCTCCACTTT
CDR3: CASSFSGDNSPLHF

V: TRBV4-1
J: TRBJ2-2
D: TRBD1
DNA: TGCGCCAGCAGCCAAGAGGGACAGGGGGCGTCGAACACCGGGGAGCTGTTTTTT
CDR3: CASSQEGQGASNTGELFF

V: TRBV7-2
J: TRBJ2-5
D: TRBD2
DNA: TGTGCCAGCAGCCCATGGGGGACTACTCCTCAAGAGACCCAGTACTTC
CDR3: CASSPWGTTPQETQYF

V: TRBV9
J: TRBJ2-7
D: -
DNA: TGTGCCAGCAGCGTCGCAGCGGCGTACGAGCAGTACTTC
CDR3: CASSVAAAYEQYF

V: TRBV5-6
J: TRBJ1-2
D: TRBD1
DNA: TGTGCCAGCAGGGTAGACAGGGTCTATGGCTACACCTTC
CDR3: CASRVDRVYGYTF